These T cell receptor beta chains were read from a single sample in a study of blood T cell repertoires in COVID-19. TCRdb keeps only in-frame clones here, not all; method: immunoSEQ multiplex PCR. The sample lists a few hundred thousand clones; roughly 88% were seen once. The sample consisted of peripheral blood. These receptor sequences come from a woman in her forties or fifties with acute or convalescent COVID-19. Each CDR3 is given with its conserved first and last residue. Fields, in order: D gene, J gene, V gene, clone size, CDR3 protein, CDR3 DNA. A D gene is named only where the DNA matches it firmly. Size is omitted from some rows. Given values are once, few, many or a class for expanded clones.

TRBD1	TRBJ1-3	TRBV27	NA	CASRGQNSGNTIYF	TGTGCCAGCAGGGGACAGAACTCTGGAAACACCATATATTTT
NA	TRBJ2-3	TRBV6-5	NA	CASSRGDTQYF	TGTGCCAGCAGCCGGGGAGATACGCAGTATTTT
TRBD1	TRBJ2-7	TRBV28	NA	CASSSQGAREQYF	TGTGCCAGCAGTTCACAGGGGGCGCGCGAGCAGTACTTC
TRBD2	TRBJ2-5	TRBV10-1	NA	CADLLAREGLEETQYF	TGCGCAGATTTGTTAGCTCGGGAGGGTTTGGAAGAGACCCAGTACTTC
NA	TRBJ2-7	TRBV28	NA	CASSLAGYEQYF	TGTGCCAGCAGTTTAGCGGGTTACGAGCAGTACTTC
TRBD2	TRBJ2-7	TRBV15	once	CATSRVLAGEYEQYF	TGTGCCACCAGCAGAGTTTTAGCGGGAGAGTACGAGCAGTACTTC
TRBD2	TRBJ2-7	TRBV9	NA	CASSVDSGVYEQYF	TGTGCCAGCAGCGTAGATAGCGGGGTCTACGAGCAGTACTTC
TRBD2	TRBJ2-7	TRBV5-1	NA	CASSQSAGGGSYEQYF	TGCGCCAGCAGCCAGAGCGCGGGCGGGGGCTCCTACGAGCAGTACTTC
NA	TRBJ2-7	TRBV28	once	CASRGDVQGSYEQYF	TGTGCCAGCAGGGGAGACGTACAGGGATCCTACGAGCAGTACTTC
NA	TRBJ1-1	TRBV19	NA	CASSMIVGGNTEAFF	TGTGCCAGTAGTATGATCGTCGGCGGGAACACTGAAGCTTTCTTT
NA	TRBJ2-3	TRBV6-6	once	CASSYVRGAADTQYF	TGTGCCAGCAGTTACGTCCGCGGGGCCGCAGATACGCAGTATTTT
NA	TRBJ2-1	TRBV27	NA	CASSLGESNEQFF	TGTGCCAGCAGTTTAGGTGAGTCCAATGAGCAGTTCTTC
NA	TRBJ1-1	TRBV14	NA	CASSQVSSGKAEAFF	TGTGCCAGCAGCCAAGTTTCTTCAGGGAAGGCTGAAGCTTTCTTT
TRBD2	TRBJ2-5	TRBV7-2	NA	CASSLQRGEETQYF	TGTGCCAGCAGCTTACAGCGGGGGGAAGAGACCCAGTACTTC
NA	TRBJ1-2	TRBV18	NA	CASSPTGRMVGYTF	TGTGCCAGCTCGCCCACAGGGAGAATGGTCGGCTACACCTTC
TRBD2	TRBJ2-1	TRBV5-1	NA	CASSLLAGEDNEQFF	TGCGCCAGCAGCTTGCTGGCGGGAGAGGACAATGAGCAGTTCTTC
TRBD1	TRBJ2-1	TRBV5-1	NA	CASSLGDRATNEQFF	TGCGCCAGCAGCTTGGGGGACAGGGCTACTAATGAGCAGTTCTTC
NA	TRBJ1-1	TRBV30	NA	CAWSVQGGLTEAFF	TGTGCCTGGAGTGTACAAGGAGGGCTCACTGAAGCTTTCTTT
NA	TRBJ1-1	TRBV30	NA	CAWRVITGGWSAFF	TGTGCCTGGAGGGTAATAACGGGGGGCTGGAGTGCTTTCTTT
TRBD2	TRBJ2-3	TRBV5-1	NA	CASSLLAGGSDTQYF	TGCGCCAGCAGCTTGCTAGCGGGAGGCTCAGATACGCAGTATTTT
NA	TRBJ1-5	TRBV6-6	NA	CASSYSDIDSNQPQHF	TGTGCCAGCAGTTACTCGGACATCGATAGCAATCAGCCCCAGCATTTT
TRBD2	TRBJ2-1	TRBV19	NA	CASSKIAGAYNEQFF	TGTGCCAGTAGTAAAATAGCGGGGGCCTACAATGAGCAGTTCTTC
NA	TRBJ2-4	TRBV6-4	NA	CASSATQEGNIQYF	TGTGCCAGCAGCGCCACCCAGGAGGGGAACATTCAGTACTTC
TRBD1	TRBJ1-2	TRBV10-2	NA	CASSVDREYGYTF	TGCGCCAGCAGCGTCGACAGGGAGTATGGCTACACCTTC
NA	TRBJ2-7	TRBV29-1	NA	CSVEGRELGSEQYF	TGCAGCGTTGAAGGCCGGGAGTTGGGCTCCGAGCAGTACTTC
TRBD1	TRBJ1-4	TRBV5-8	once	CASSLGQGREKLFF	TGTGCCAGCAGCTTGGGACAGGGGCGCGAAAAACTGTTTTTT
TRBD1	TRBJ1-6	TRBV5-4	NA	CASSLDAGGNSPLHF	TGTGCCAGCAGCTTGGATGCAGGGGGCAATTCACCCCTCCACTTT
TRBD1	TRBJ2-7	TRBV5-1	few	CASSLATGEYEQYF	TGCGCCAGCAGCTTGGCGACAGGGGAGTACGAGCAGTACTTC
NA	TRBJ2-7	TRBV5-4	NA	CASSPGGGSGGAYEQYF	TGTGCCAGCAGCCCCGGGGGCGGGAGTGGTGGCGCCTACGAGCAGTACTTC
NA	TRBJ2-1	TRBV7-9	NA	CASSNLDNEQFF	TGTGCCAGCAGCAACTTGGACAATGAGCAGTTCTTC
TRBD2	TRBJ2-5	TRBV2	NA	CASSDQGGWETQYF	TGTGCCAGCAGTGACCAGGGAGGGTGGGAGACCCAGTACTTC
TRBD2	TRBJ2-7	TRBV28	once	CASIKGLEGEQYF	TGTGCCAGCATAAAGGGACTAGAAGGCGAGCAGTACTTC
NA	TRBJ2-7	TRBV24-1	NA	CATSDRTNEQYF	TGTGCCACCAGTGACCGGACTAACGAGCAGTACTTC
TRBD1	TRBJ1-2	TRBV2	NA	CASSPFDRGENYGYTF	TGTGCCAGCAGCCCCTTTGACAGGGGAGAGAACTATGGCTACACCTTC
NA	TRBJ1-5	TRBV2	NA	CASGGWGLGQPQHF	TGTGCCAGCGGTGGGTGGGGGCTCGGTCAGCCCCAGCATTTT
TRBD1	TRBJ1-4	TRBV7-2	NA	CASSLAWTGSEKLFF	TGTGCCAGCAGCTTAGCATGGACAGGGAGTGAAAAACTGTTTTTT
NA	TRBJ2-4	TRBV28	NA	CASSLFLAKNIQYF	TGTGCCAGCAGTTTATTTCTAGCCAAAAACATTCAGTACTTC
TRBD2	TRBJ2-2	TRBV5-1	NA	CASSGLAGGNTGELFF	TGCGCCAGCTCTGGACTAGCGGGAGGGAACACCGGGGAGCTGTTTTTT
TRBD2	TRBJ2-7	TRBV5-4	NA	CASSLASSGNSGYEQYF	TGTGCCAGCAGCTTGGCCTCTAGCGGGAATAGTGGCTACGAGCAGTACTTC
TRBD1	TRBJ2-7	TRBV27	NA	CASSSIDGDRGRGSSYEQYF	TGTGCCAGCAGTTCCATTGATGGGGACAGGGGCCGGGGAAGCTCCTACGAGCAGTACTTC
NA	TRBJ1-1	TRBV28	NA	CASSPWTENTEAFF	TGTGCCAGCAGTCCCTGGACAGAGAACACTGAAGCTTTCTTT
TRBD1	TRBJ1-6	TRBV6-5	NA	CASSPEAGGFSPLHF	TGTGCCAGCAGCCCCGAGGCAGGGGGGTTTTCACCCCTCCACTTT
NA	TRBJ2-1	TRBV18	NA	CASSPYVDEQFF	TGTGCCAGCTCACCCTATGTGGATGAGCAGTTCTTC
NA	TRBJ1-4	TRBV7-2	NA	CASSPRPGQSEKLFF	TGTGCCAGCAGCCCCCGTCCGGGACAATCTGAAAAACTGTTTTTT
NA	TRBJ1-1	TRBV27	NA	CASSPGTRVEAFF	TGTGCCAGCAGTCCCGGGACAAGGGTTGAAGCTTTCTTT
NA	TRBJ1-3	TRBV28	NA	CASSSPGQSGNTIYF	TGTGCCAGCAGTTCCCCCGGACAGTCTGGAAACACCATATATTTT
TRBD2	TRBJ2-7	TRBV11-2	NA	CASSLGLAGVRPYEQYF	TGTGCCAGCAGCTTAGGGCTAGCGGGAGTAAGGCCCTACGAGCAGTACTTC
NA	TRBJ1-4	TRBV5-6	NA	CASSLGQTNEKLFF	TGTGCCAGCAGCTTGGGACAGACTAATGAAAAACTGTTTTTT